This is a list of T cell receptor beta chains from one sample in a study of blood T cell repertoires in COVID-19. The protocol was immunoSEQ multiplex PCR, while the TCRdb copy is restricted to in-frame clones and leaves out a portion. The sample lists around 32,000 clones; about 86% were seen once. Source material: peripheral blood. The receptors come from a woman at least 80 years old with active or convalescent COVID-19. Each CDR3 is given with its conserved first and last residue. The D gene is left open where the match is weak. Some rows have no size entry. The others give once, few or many, or a class for an expanded clone.

size	D	J	V	CDR3	DNA
NA	NA	TRBJ2-3	TRBV11-2	CASSPTIGTDTQYF	TGTGCCAGCAGCCCAACAATCGGGACAGATACGCAGTATTTT
NA	NA	TRBJ1-1	TRBV19	CASSLQQGNTEAFF	TGTGCCAGTAGTTTGCAACAGGGGAACACTGAAGCTTTCTTT
NA	TRBD1	TRBJ1-2	TRBV7-6	CASSLKGQGAGGYTF	TGTGCCAGCAGCTTAAAGGGACAGGGGGCGGGTGGCTACACCTTC
NA	TRBD1	TRBJ1-4	TRBV28	CASNSGGDYEKLFF	TGTGCCAGCAATTCAGGGGGCGATTACGAAAAACTGTTTTTT
once	NA	TRBJ2-5	TRBV23-1	CASSNRISETQYF	TGCGCCAGCAGTAATAGAATTTCAGAGACCCAGTACTTC
NA	TRBD2	TRBJ2-7	TRBV11-2	CASSSGLAGGEQYF	TGTGCCAGCAGCTCGGGACTAGCGGGGGGCGAGCAGTACTTC
NA	TRBD1	TRBJ1-1	TRBV7-8	CASSARQGRNTEAFF	TGTGCCAGCAGCGCCCGACAGGGGAGAAACACTGAAGCTTTCTTT
NA	NA	TRBJ2-5	TRBV2	CASSLPIGAQYF	TGTGCCAGCAGTCTGCCAATCGGGGCCCAGTACTTC
NA	NA	TRBJ2-6	TRBV28	CASSLLRPGANVLTF	TGTGCCAGCAGTTTATTGAGGCCTGGGGCCAACGTCCTGACTTTC
NA	NA	TRBJ1-1	TRBV6-5	CASVGPMNTEAFF	TGTGCCAGCGTTGGGCCAATGAACACTGAAGCTTTCTTT
NA	NA	TRBJ1-2	TRBV6-5	CASKEWASWYGYTF	TGTGCCAGCAAGGAATGGGCGTCGTGGTATGGCTACACCTTC
NA	TRBD2	TRBJ2-5	TRBV2	CASIGTSFETQYF	TGTGCCAGCATTGGGACTAGCTTTGAGACCCAGTACTTC
once	TRBD2	TRBJ2-1	TRBV5-1	CASSSPGTSNEQFF	TGCGCCAGCAGCTCACCCGGGACTAGTAATGAGCAGTTCTTC
NA	TRBD1	TRBJ1-5	TRBV29-1	CSVGGQNDQPQHF	TGCAGCGTGGGGGGACAGAACGATCAGCCCCAGCATTTT